Listed below are T cell receptor beta chains from one sample, sequenced in a study of cytomegalovirus exposure and HLA in healthy donors. Clones were sequenced by immunoSEQ multiplex PCR, and TCRdb holds only the in-frame ones, with some missing. The sample holds almost 200,000 clones, around 81% seen once. Source material: PBMCs. The receptor source for this set is a man aged 30-40 years in good health and CMV-seronegative. The CDR3 runs from the conserved cysteine through the conserved F or W. Each record gives: J gene, clone size, D gene, V gene, CDR3 protein, CDR3 DNA. A D gene is named only where the DNA matches it firmly. Size values are once, few and many counts, or a class for expanded clones, and some rows have none.

TRBJ2-7	-	TRBD2	TRBV19	CASSLSPASGSKNEQYF	TGTGCCAGTAGCCTAAGCCCCGCTAGCGGGAGTAAAAACGAGCAGTACTTC
TRBJ2-1	-	TRBD2	TRBV29-1	CSVYLAGVIASYNEQFF	TGCAGCGTTTATCTAGCGGGAGTGATAGCATCCTACAATGAGCAGTTCTTC
TRBJ1-4	-	-	TRBV2	CASILDSLNEKLFF	TGTGCCAGCATACTCGACAGCCTAAATGAAAAACTGTTTTTT
TRBJ2-5	-	TRBD1	TRBV7-9	CASSSRDRETQYF	TGTGCCAGCAGCTCCCGGGACAGAGAGACCCAGTACTTC
TRBJ1-3	-	-	TRBV7-7	CASSLKGNFFSGNTIYF	TGTGCCAGCAGCTTAAAGGGGAACTTCTTCTCGGGAAACACCATATATTTT
TRBJ2-7	-	-	TRBV5-1	CASSSGLGPGSYEQYF	TGCGCCAGCAGCTCGGGACTGGGACCGGGCTCCTACGAGCAGTACTTC
TRBJ2-4	-	TRBD1	TRBV28	CASSETGTGGSIQYF	TGTGCCAGCAGCGAAACCGGGACAGGGGGGTCCATTCAGTACTTC
TRBJ2-7	-	-	TRBV11-2	CASSSDRPGYEQYF	TGTGCCAGCAGCTCAGACAGGCCCGGCTACGAGCAGTACTTC
TRBJ2-7	-	TRBD1	TRBV6-1	CASSEGTGRYEQYF	TGTGCCAGCAGTGAAGGGACAGGGCGATACGAGCAGTACTTC
TRBJ1-1	few	TRBD1	TRBV10-1	CASSEIAGGTEAFF	TGCGCCAGCAGTGAGATCGCAGGGGGCACTGAAGCTTTCTTT
TRBJ2-4	few	TRBD2	TRBV9	CASSVGLAEAKNIQYF	TGTGCCAGCAGCGTAGGACTAGCGGAAGCCAAAAACATTCAGTACTTC
TRBJ1-6	once	-	TRBV9	CASSVDEGGSPLHF	TGTGCCAGCAGCGTAGATGAGGGTGGTTCACCCCTCCACTTT
TRBJ2-7	-	TRBD2	TRBV6-5	CASSYPRAGVREQYF	TGTGCCAGCAGTTACCCCCGAGCGGGAGTTAGGGAGCAGTACTTC
TRBJ1-1	-	-	TRBV6-5	CASTPVLTKRTEAFF	TGTGCCAGCACTCCTGTCTTGACTAAGAGGACTGAAGCTTTCTTT
TRBJ1-4	-	-	TRBV6-4	CASSDQEGANEKLFF	TGTGCCAGCAGTGACCAAGAGGGGGCTAATGAAAAACTGTTTTTT
TRBJ2-7	-	-	TRBV28	CASSLSTVPYEQYF	TGTGCCAGCAGTTTATCTACAGTACCCTACGAGCAGTACTTC
TRBJ1-4	-	-	TRBV15	CATSRDLTIWNEKLFF	TGTGCCACCAGCAGAGATCTAACGATATGGAATGAAAAACTGTTTTTT
TRBJ1-2	-	TRBD1	TRBV7-2	CASSMEGQASYGYTF	TGTGCCAGCAGCATGGAGGGACAGGCGTCCTATGGCTACACCTTC
TRBJ2-7	-	TRBD2	TRBV7-9	CASSTTGSGSQPSPYEQYF	TGTGCCAGCAGCACAACAGGTAGCGGGAGTCAGCCTTCCCCCTACGAGCAGTACTTC
TRBJ2-7	-	TRBD2	TRBV13	CASSFGKASGYEQYF	TGTGCCAGCAGCTTCGGAAAAGCTAGCGGCTACGAGCAGTACTTC
TRBJ1-5	-	-	TRBV6-1	CASRAGNQPQHF	TGTGCCAGCAGGGCAGGGAATCAGCCCCAGCATTTT
TRBJ1-2	-	TRBD1	TRBV7-2	CASSLDRGGDYGYTF	TGTGCCAGCAGTCTCGACAGGGGAGGTGACTATGGCTACACCTTC
TRBJ2-7	-	-	TRBV5-6	CASSLTGTDEQYF	TGTGCCAGCAGCTTGACAGGGACCGACGAGCAGTACTTC